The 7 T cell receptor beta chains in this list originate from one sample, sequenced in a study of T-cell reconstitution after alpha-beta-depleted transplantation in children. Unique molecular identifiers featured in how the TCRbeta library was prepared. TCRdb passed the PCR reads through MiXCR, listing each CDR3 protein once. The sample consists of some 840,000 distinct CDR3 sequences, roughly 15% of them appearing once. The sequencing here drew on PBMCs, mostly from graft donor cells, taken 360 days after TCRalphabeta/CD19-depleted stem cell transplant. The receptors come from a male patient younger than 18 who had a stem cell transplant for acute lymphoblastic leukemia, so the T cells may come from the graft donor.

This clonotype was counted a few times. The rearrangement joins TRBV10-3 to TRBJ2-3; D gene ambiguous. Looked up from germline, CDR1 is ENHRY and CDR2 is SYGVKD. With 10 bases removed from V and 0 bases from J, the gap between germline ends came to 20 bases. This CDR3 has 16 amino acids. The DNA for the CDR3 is TGTGCCACCCTCTTGGTGAGGTCGGCTAGCACAGATACGCAGTATTTT. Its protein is CATLLVRSASTDTQYF.

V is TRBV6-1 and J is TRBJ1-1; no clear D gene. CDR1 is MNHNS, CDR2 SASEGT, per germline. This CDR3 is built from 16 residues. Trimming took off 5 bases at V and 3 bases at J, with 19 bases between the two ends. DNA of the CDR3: TGTGCCAGCAGTCCGCGTCCAGGATGGTTTCACACTGAAGCTTTCTTT. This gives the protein CASSPRPGWFHTEAFF.

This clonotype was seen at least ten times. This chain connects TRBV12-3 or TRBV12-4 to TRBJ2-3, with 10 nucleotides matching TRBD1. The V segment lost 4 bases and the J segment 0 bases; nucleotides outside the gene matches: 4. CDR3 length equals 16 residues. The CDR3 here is CASSYPGQGSTDTQYF. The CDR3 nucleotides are TGTGCCAGCAGTTACCCGGGACAGGGGAGCACAGATACGCAGTATTTT.

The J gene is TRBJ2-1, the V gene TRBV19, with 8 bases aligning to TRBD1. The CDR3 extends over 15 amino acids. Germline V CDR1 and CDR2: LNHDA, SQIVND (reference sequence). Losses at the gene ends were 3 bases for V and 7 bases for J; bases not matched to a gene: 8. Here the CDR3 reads CASSIGQGPSNEQFF. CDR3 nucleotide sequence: TGTGCCAGTAGTATCGGACAGGGACCTTCTAATGAGCAGTTCTTC. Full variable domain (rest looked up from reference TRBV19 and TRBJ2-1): DGGITQSPKYLFRKEGQNVTLSCEQNLNHDAMYWYRQDPGQGLRLIYYSQIVNDFQKGDIAEGYSVSREKKESFPLTVTSAQKNPTAFYLCASSIGQGPSNEQFFGPGTRLTVL.

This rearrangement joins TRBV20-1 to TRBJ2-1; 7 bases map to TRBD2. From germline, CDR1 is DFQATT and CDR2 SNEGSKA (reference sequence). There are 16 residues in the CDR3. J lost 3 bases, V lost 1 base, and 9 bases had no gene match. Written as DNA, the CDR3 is TGCAGTGCTAGAGGTGCGAGGGAGGGCCTCTACAATGAGCAGTTCTTC. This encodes CSARGAREGLYNEQFF.

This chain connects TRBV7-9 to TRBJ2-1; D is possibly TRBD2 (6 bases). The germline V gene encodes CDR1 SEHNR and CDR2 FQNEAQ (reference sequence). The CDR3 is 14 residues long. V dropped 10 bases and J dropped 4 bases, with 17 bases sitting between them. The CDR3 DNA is TGTGCCACCCTAAAGCGGGTAGGGTACAATGAGCAGTTCTTC. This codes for CATLKRVGYNEQFF.

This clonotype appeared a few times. The CDR3 here is CASGWTGNTEAFF. DNA of the CDR3: TGTGCCAGCGGGTGGACAGGGAACACTGAAGCTTTCTTT. The chain links TRBV12-3 or TRBV12-4 to TRBJ1-1, with 7 positions matching TRBD1. The V gene end was trimmed by 8 bases and the J gene end by 1 base; junction bases not matched to a gene: 4. The CDR3 sequence is 13 residues long.